Listed below are T cell receptor beta chains from one sample, sequenced in a study of blood T cell repertoires in COVID-19. The table came from immunoSEQ multiplex PCR; TCRdb's copy has only in-frame clones and leaves some out. The repertoire holds fewer than 150,000 clones, with more than 70% as singletons. Sequencing used peripheral blood. These TCRs come from a middle-aged man with active or convalescent COVID-19. Both conserved end residues are part of each CDR3. The order of the fields is clone size, V gene, J gene, D gene, CDR3 length, CDR3 DNA, CDR3 protein. A D gene is named only where the DNA matches it firmly. Some rows have no size entry. The others give once, few or many, or a class for an expanded clone.

>-|TRBV27|TRBJ2-4|TRBD2|14
TGTGCCAGCAGTCAACTAGCGGGAGGGGGCATTCAGTACTTC
CASSQLAGGGIQYF
>-|TRBV28|TRBJ1-5|-|14
TGTGCCAGCAGCCCGGCTAGGGGGAATCAGCCCCAGCATTTT
CASSPARGNQPQHF
>-|TRBV7-8|TRBJ2-5|TRBD1|13
TGTGCCAGCAGCGCGGACAGGAGAGAGACCCAGTACTTC
CASSADRRETQYF
>once|TRBV12-3/TRBV12-4|TRBJ1-5|-|13
TGTGCCAGCAGCCGAGTAGGCAATCAGCCCCAGCATTTT
CASSRVGNQPQHF
>-|TRBV28|TRBJ2-5|TRBD1|14
TGTGCCACTTGCCGGGACAGGGTAGTAGAGACCCAGTACTTC
CATCRDRVVETQYF
>few|TRBV29-1|TRBJ1-4|-|13
TGCAGCGCTACTCTGGGCGTTAATGAAAAACTGTTTTTT
CSATLGVNEKLFF
>once|TRBV6-6|TRBJ2-7|TRBD2|15
TGTGCCAGCAGTTACGTCTTGGGGGGGGAGGTCGAGCAGTACTTC
CASSYVLGGEVEQYF
>-|TRBV7-9|TRBJ2-3|-|17
TGTGCCAGCAGCCCAATGGGGTCTCGGGGGATTACAGATACGCAGTATTTT
CASSPMGSRGITDTQYF
>-|TRBV12-3/TRBV12-4|TRBJ1-1|-|13
TGTGCCAGCAGTCCGGGACACCACACTGAAGCTTTCTTT
CASSPGHHTEAFF
>-|TRBV19|TRBJ1-5|TRBD1|15
TGTGCCAGTAGTATAGGAGGGGGCGCCCGGCAGCCCCAGCATTTT
CASSIGGGARQPQHF
>-|TRBV7-9|TRBJ2-1|TRBD1|17
TGTGCCAGCAGCTTAGCTGAGGTCCGGGACAGGTTCAATGAGCAGTTCTTC
CASSLAEVRDRFNEQFF
>-|TRBV19|TRBJ2-7|TRBD2|15
TGTGCCAGTAGTGCAAATCCGGGACTAGTGCGGGAGCAGTACTTC
CASSANPGLVREQYF
>-|TRBV7-9|TRBJ2-7|TRBD1|15
TGTGCCAGCAGTTCGGACAGGGGCAGGTACTACGAGCAGTACTTC
CASSSDRGRYYEQYF
>-|TRBV24-1|TRBJ2-2|TRBD2|14
TGTGCCACCAGTCCGGGAGGGCCCCCCGGGGAGCTGTTTTTT
CATSPGGPPGELFF
>-|TRBV11-2|TRBJ2-3|-|14
TGTGCCAGCAGCTTAGTGGGCAGCACAGATACGCAGTATTTT
CASSLVGSTDTQYF
>-|TRBV2|TRBJ2-4|-|16
TGTGCCAGCAGTGAATCGGGATCCCAAGCCAAAAACATTCAGTACTTC
CASSESGSQAKNIQYF
>-|TRBV28|TRBJ1-1|-|14
TGTGCCAGCAGCTCCGGGACTTTGAACACTGAAGCTTTCTTT
CASSSGTLNTEAFF
>-|TRBV9|TRBJ2-7|TRBD2|14
TGTGCCAGCAGCGTAGGTAGCGGGAGTTACGAGCAGTACTTC
CASSVGSGSYEQYF
>-|TRBV7-9|TRBJ2-3|-|14
TGTGCCAGCAGTCGGGGACTGAGCACAGATACGCAGTATTTT
CASSRGLSTDTQYF
>once|TRBV4-2|TRBJ2-2|-|18
TGTGCCAGCACCCTTTCTCGTGGGGGGGCAGGTAACACCGGGGAGCTGTTTTTT
CASTLSRGGAGNTGELFF
>-|TRBV5-8|TRBJ2-5|TRBD2|16
TGTGCCAGCAGCTTGGTACTAGCGGGAGGCTGGGAGACCCAGTACTTC
CASSLVLAGGWETQYF
>-|TRBV12-2|TRBJ2-7|-|16
TGTGCAAGTCGCTCCTATCCTAGCGGGAGGGGGGTCGAGCAGTACTTC
CASRSYPSGRGVEQYF
>few|TRBV20-1|TRBJ1-2|TRBD1|14
TGCAGTGCTAGTACCAGGGGGCTCGTCTATGGCTACACCTTC
CSASTRGLVYGYTF
>once|TRBV9|TRBJ2-1|-|20
TGTGCCAGCAGCGTAGATCCAGGGGGCATGGTAGCGGGAGAAATAAATGAGCAGTTCTTC
CASSVDPGGMVAGEINEQFF
>-|TRBV2|TRBJ2-7|TRBD1|12
TGTGCCAGCAGCGGACAGGGGTACGAGCAGTACTTC
CASSGQGYEQYF
>-|TRBV5-1|TRBJ1-5|TRBD1|16
TGCGCCAGCAGCTTGGGGGACAGGGTTGGCAATCAGCCCCAGCATTTT
CASSLGDRVGNQPQHF
>-|TRBV19|TRBJ2-7|TRBD1|15
TGTGCCAGTAGGGGTCCCGGGACAGGGTTGCACGAGCAGTACTTC
CASRGPGTGLHEQYF
>-|TRBV7-6|TRBJ2-1|TRBD2|15
TGTGCCAGCAGCTTATGGGCGGGAGGGCCCAATGAGCAGTTCTTC
CASSLWAGGPNEQFF